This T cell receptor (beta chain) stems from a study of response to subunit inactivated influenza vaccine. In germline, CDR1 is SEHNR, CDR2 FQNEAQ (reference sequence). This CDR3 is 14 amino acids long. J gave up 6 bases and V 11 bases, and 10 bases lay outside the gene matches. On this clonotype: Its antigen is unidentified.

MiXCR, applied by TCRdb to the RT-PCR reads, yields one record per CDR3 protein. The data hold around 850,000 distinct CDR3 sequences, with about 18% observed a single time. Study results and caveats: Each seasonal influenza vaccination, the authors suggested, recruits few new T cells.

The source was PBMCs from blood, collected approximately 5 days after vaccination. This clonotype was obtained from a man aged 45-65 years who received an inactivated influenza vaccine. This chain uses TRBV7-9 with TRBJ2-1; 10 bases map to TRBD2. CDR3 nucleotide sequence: TGTGCCGAACGACTGGCTAGCGGGGGCAATGAGCAGTTCTTC. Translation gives CAERLASGGNEQFF. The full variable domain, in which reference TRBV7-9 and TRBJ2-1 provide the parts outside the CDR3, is DTGVSQNPRHKITKRGQNVTFRCDPISEHNRLYWYRQTLGQGPEFLTYFQNEAQLEKSRLLSDRFSAERPKGSFSTLEIQRTEQGDSAMYLCAERLASGGNEQFFGPGTRLTVL.